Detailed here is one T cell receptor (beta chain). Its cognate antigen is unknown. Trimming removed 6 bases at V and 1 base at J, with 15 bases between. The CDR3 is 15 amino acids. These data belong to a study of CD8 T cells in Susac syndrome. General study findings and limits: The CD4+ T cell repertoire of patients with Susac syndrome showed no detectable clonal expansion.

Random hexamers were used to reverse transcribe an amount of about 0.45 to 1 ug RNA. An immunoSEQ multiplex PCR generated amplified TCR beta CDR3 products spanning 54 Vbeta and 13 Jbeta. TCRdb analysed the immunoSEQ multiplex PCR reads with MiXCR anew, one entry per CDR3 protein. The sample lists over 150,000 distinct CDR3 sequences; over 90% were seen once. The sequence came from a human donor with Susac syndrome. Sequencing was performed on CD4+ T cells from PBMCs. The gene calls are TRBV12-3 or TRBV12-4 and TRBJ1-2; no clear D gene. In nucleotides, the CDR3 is TGTGCCAGCAGCATCGGACGGAAGCTTAACTATGGCTACACCTTC. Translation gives CASSIGRKLNYGYTF.